This T cell receptor (beta chain) is from a study of cytomegalovirus exposure and HLA in healthy donors. In the PCR, 60 Vbeta and 13 Jbeta primers were used. TCRdb keeps only in-frame clones here, not all; method: immunoSEQ multiplex PCR. This sample yields fewer than 120,000 clones, of which more than 65% are seen a single time; 5% to 8% belongs to the top ten. On this clone: Its antigen is currently unknown.

Overall study findings and caveats: Most of the TCR beta V segments (in an earlier analysis) were productive either about 87% or about 30% of the time.

Healthy bone marrow donors supplied every sample. The V end was cut by 3 bases, the J end by 3 bases, with 12 bases between. The germline gives CDR1 GTSNPN, CDR2 SVGIG (reference sequence). The CDR3 covers 13 residues. The sequenced sample was PBMCs. The source of this sequence is a man aged 30 to 45 in good health and CMV-seropositive. The chain employs TRBV30 and TRBJ2-7; TRBD2 might be the D (5 bases). CDR3 amino acids: CAWSPRGDYEQYF. As DNA, the CDR3 is TGTGCCTGGAGCCCACGGGGAGACTACGAGCAGTACTTC.